The sample holds many counts of the clone carrying this TCR beta chain. Its antigen is as yet unknown. RNA transcripts served as template for amplifying TCR beta CDR3 sequences. The first-round RT-PCR employed HTBI primers together with the Qiagen OneStep RT-PCR kit. A multiplex PCR was then performed as the second round. TCRdb itself ran the multiplex PCR reads through MiXCR, one entry per CDR3 protein. Here the sample spans under 400,000 distinct CDR3 sequences, about a sixth being singletons. After removal of 2 bases from V and 1 base from J, the junction contained 6 bases not matched to a gene. The CDR3 is made up of 16 amino acids. Germline-derived CDR1 and CDR2 are MDHEN and SYDVKM. Pregnancy or lactation, uncontrolled infections and other autoimmune diseases were grounds for excluding patients. Clinical symptoms, serum thyroxine, TRAb, thyroid ultrasound and orbital computed tomography were relied on for diagnosis.

The data derive from a study of Graves' ophthalmopathy and Graves' hyperthyroidism. General study points: This model predicted ophthalmopathy progression (sensitivity 70% to 71%, specificity about 72%).

This chain connects TRBV28 to TRBJ2-5, with 8 bases identical to TRBD2. Material for sequencing was peripheral blood. This TCR derives from an adult man with Graves' ophthalmopathy. This CDR3 is CASSLSLAGSQETQYF. CDR3 nucleotides: TGTGCCAGCAGTTTAAGTTTAGCGGGGTCCCAAGAGACCCAGTACTTC.